This T cell receptor (beta chain) is drawn from a study of blood T cell repertoires in COVID-19. Sample share makes this clone medium-sized (0.01 to 0.1%). Under the authors' procedure: Estimated nucleated cell counts came from reference gene primer amplification. Libraries were prepared by immunoSEQ multiplex PCR; TCRdb keeps only in-frame clonotypes and omits some of them. The V and J calls and clone size were taken over from that table, and D and trimming were inferred from the DNA. The sample consists of 17,000 or so clones, about four fifths of them appearing once. CDR1 SGHDT and CDR2 YYEEEE come from the germline V gene. This CDR3 spans 15 amino acids. The germline V and J ends were trimmed by 5 bases and 0 bases, with 15 bases remaining between them.

The sample consisted of peripheral blood. The TCR originated in a man aged 40-49 years with active or convalescent COVID-19. This sequence joins TRBV5-6 and TRBJ2-7; TRBD1 might be the D (6 bases). CDR3 loop: CASRWGQGSSYEQYF. The CDR3 nucleotides are TGTGCCAGCAGGTGGGGGCAGGGCAGCTCCTACGAGCAGTACTTC.